This T cell receptor beta chain emerged from a study of regulatory dendritic cells for organ transplantation. CFSE-labeled sorted T cells met regulatory or mature dendritic cells for 4 to 6 days. General study results and limits: Among resting subsets, memory CD8+ cells contained the most alloreactive clonotypes. Regulatory dendritic cells appeared to expand memory CD8+ clones less than mature ones.

Libraries were prepared by immunoSEQ multiplex PCR; TCRdb keeps only in-frame clonotypes and omits some of them. This table holds 9,500 to 15,000 clones, around three fifths found once. As concerns this clone: Antigen specificity is unknown.

This clonotype was obtained from a human donor in good health. The sample was naive CD8+ T cells from blood cultured with dendritic cells. The subset was: CD45RA+ naive T cells.

CDR3 bases: TGTGCCAGCAGCCACGGGGGGACAGATACGCAGTATTTT. The encoded protein is CASSHGGTDTQYF. The chain uses TRBV5-6 and TRBJ2-3; TRBD2 agrees at 7 bases. Germline V gene data show CDR1 as SGHDT and CDR2 as YYEEEE. This CDR3 comprises 13 residues. After removal of 4 bases from V and 3 bases from J, the junction contained 2 bases not matched to a gene.